The TCR beta chain described here comes from a study of cytomegalovirus exposure and HLA in healthy donors. Broader study findings: Altogether, 150 to 200 TCR beta chains were recorded as cytomegalovirus-associated. From TCR beta sequences, most subjects' HLA-A and HLA-B alleles were reportedly predicted accurately.

A multiplex PCR was run with 60 Vbeta primers and 13 Jbeta primers. Clones were sequenced by immunoSEQ multiplex PCR, and TCRdb holds only the in-frame ones, with some missing. Of around 94,000 clones in the sample, more than 70% are singletons; the top ten hold 8.5% to 10%. Germline loops: CDR1 LGHNA, CDR2 YNFKEQ. V lost 3 bases and J lost 3, with 11 bases in between. The CDR3 covers 14 residues. Notes on this clone: The antigen is undetermined.

Sequenced sample: PBMCs. This chain joins TRBV4-2 and TRBJ2-5; D is ambiguous. The TCR sequence derives from a male donor in good health and CMV-seropositive. This chain's CDR3 is CASSQYLEKETQYF. The CDR3 DNA reads TGTGCCAGCAGCCAGTACCTTGAGAAAGAGACCCAGTACTTC.